Following are 28 T cell receptor beta chains from one sample sequenced in a study of identical twins. TCRdb reprocessed the 5' RACE reads via MiXCR and lists one record per CDR3 protein. There are about 530,000 distinct CDR3 sequences in the sample; around 24% occur only once, and 0.48% lies in the top ten. This same sample was also part of a study on yellow fever vaccine responses in identical twins.

Sequencing was done on a sample of CD4+ T cells sorted from blood. The receptors here all came from a woman aged 18-29 years in good health.

This clonotype was counted a few times. The V gene is TRBV3-1, the J gene TRBJ2-1; 8 bases fit TRBD2. V dropped 0 bases and J dropped 2; count of bases not matched to a gene: 0. CDR3 size: 15 residues. Per germline, CDR1 LGHDT and CDR2 YNNKEL (reference sequence). The CDR3 reads CASSQEAGAYNEQFF. CDR3 DNA: TGTGCCAGCAGCCAAGAAGCGGGAGCCTACAATGAGCAGTTCTTC.

This sequence joins TRBV20-1 and TRBJ1-4, with TRBD1 matching 8 bases. This CDR3 has 14 residues. Germline-derived CDR1 and CDR2 are DFQATT and SNEGSKA (reference sequence). V was clipped by 6 bases and J by 7 bases; unmatched bases: 10. CDR3 in amino acids: CSAPPRTGSEKLFF. DNA for the CDR3: TGCAGTGCGCCTCCCCGGACAGGGAGTGAAAAACTGTTTTTT.

This clonotype was counted only a few times. This chain uses TRBV5-1 with TRBJ1-1, with D perhaps matching TRBD1 (5 bases). This CDR3 is built from 15 residues. Trimming cost V 2 bases and J 1 base, with 12 bases left between them. CDR1 is SGHRS, CDR2 YFSETQ, per germline. DNA of the CDR3: TGCGCCAGCAGCTTTGACAGTTCGTCGAACACTGAAGCTTTCTTT. It translates to CASSFDSSSNTEAFF.

The CDR3 region is CASSFSFGPGGYTF. CDR3 sequence (DNA): TGTGCCAGCAGTTTTTCCTTCGGTCCCGGGGGCTACACCTTC. This sequence joins TRBV6-5 and TRBJ1-2; D is undetermined. V lost 4 bases and J 8 bases, leaving 17 bases between the germline ends. The germline V gene encodes CDR1 MNHEY and CDR2 SVGAGI. The CDR3 extends over 14 amino acids.

The V call is TRBV20-1, the J call TRBJ1-2; no clear D. V dropped 0 bases and J dropped 3 bases, with 11 bases sitting between them. The CDR3 extends over 14 amino acids. Germline lookup yields CDR1 DFQATT and CDR2 SNEGSKA (reference sequence). CDR3 sequence reads: CSARDENTYYGYTF. In nucleotides, the CDR3 is TGCAGTGCTAGAGATGAGAACACCTACTATGGCTACACCTTC.

The V and J genes are TRBV28 and TRBJ1-2; 7 nucleotides align to TRBD1. The germline V gene encodes CDR1 MDHEN and CDR2 SYDVKM. The CDR3 sequence is 16 residues long. The trim removed 0 bases at V and 8 bases at J, leaving 12 bases unmatched. CDR3 protein: CASSLWSRQGGLGYTF. In nucleotides, the CDR3 is TGTGCCAGCAGTTTATGGTCACGACAGGGAGGTCTCGGCTACACCTTC.

The rearrangement links TRBV5-1 to TRBJ2-1, with a possible D match to TRBD1 (5 bases). Trimming took off 2 bases at V and 8 bases at J, with 11 bases between the two ends. Per the germline V gene, CDR1 is SGHRS and CDR2 is YFSETQ. The CDR3 spans 13 residues. The CDR3 nucleotides read TGCGCCAGCAGCTTTCAAGGGGATGATGAGCAGTTCTTC. It specifies CASSFQGDDEQFF. The full variable domain, its missing parts supplied by reference TRBV5-1 and TRBJ2-1, is KAGVTQTPRYLIKTRGQQVTLSCSPISGHRSVSWYQQTPGQGLQFLFEYFSETQRNKGNFPGRFSGRQFSNSRSEMNVSTLELGDSALYLCASSFQGDDEQFFGPGTRLTVL.

This clonotype came up a few times. The V gene is TRBV2, the J gene TRBJ2-7; TRBD2 matches at 10 bases. The CDR3 extends over 15 amino acids. J lost 9 bases, V lost 1 base, and 9 bases had no gene match. The germline CDR1 and CDR2 sequences are SNHLY and FYNNEI. CDR3: CASSEEEAGGPPQYF. The CDR3, as DNA: TGTGCCAGCAGTGAAGAGGAAGCGGGAGGGCCTCCGCAGTACTTC.

This clonotype was counted a few times. This rearrangement joins TRBV6-1 to TRBJ2-1; no clear D. The CDR3 consists of 13 residues. V shed 5 bases and J shed 7 bases, with 12 bases lying between them. Germline V lookup: CDR1 MNHNS, CDR2 SASEGT. CDR3 amino acids: CASSRGSQNEQFF. The CDR3 DNA sequence: TGTGCCAGCAGTCGCGGCTCTCAGAATGAGCAGTTCTTC.

This clonotype was counted between two and nine times. This chain joins TRBV11-2 and TRBJ2-2; 15 nucleotides agree with TRBD2. Germline CDR1 and CDR2: SGHAT and FQNNGV. The CDR3 length is 18 residues. Germline trimming cut 5 bases from V and 8 bases from J; bases unmatched to any gene: 12. The CDR3 nucleotides are TGTGCCAGCAGCAGAAGGACTAGCGGGAGGGGAGGGATTGGGGAGCTGTTTTTT. This codes for CASSRRTSGRGGIGELFF.

This clonotype was detected only a few times. V is TRBV20-1 and J is TRBJ2-7; a possible D gene is TRBD2 (6 bases). Germline CDR1 DFQATT, CDR2 SNEGSKA (reference sequence). The CDR3 runs to 13 residues. With 3 bases removed from V and 2 bases from J, the gap between germline ends came to 11 bases. This CDR3 reads CSASVREAYEQYF. DNA of the CDR3: TGCAGTGCTAGTGTGCGGGAAGCCTACGAGCAGTACTTC.

The chain is built from TRBV6-1 and TRBJ1-1; the D gene is possibly TRBD1 (5 bases). This CDR3 comprises 14 residues. The germline V gene encodes CDR1 MNHNS and CDR2 SASEGT. Trimming removed 7 bases from V and 0 bases from J, with 12 bases in between. CDR3 region: CASTRGILNTEAFF. CDR3 nucleotide sequence: TGTGCCAGCACCCGGGGGATTCTGAACACTGAAGCTTTCTTT.

There are a few counts of this clonotype. This chain links TRBV27 with TRBJ1-2; D perhaps matches TRBD1 (6 bases). The CDR3 is 11 amino acids. CDR1 is MNHEY, CDR2 SMNVEV, per germline (reference sequence). V gave up 5 bases and J gave up 9 bases, with 10 bases separating them. CDR3 in amino acids: CASSTGYSYTF. As DNA, the CDR3 is TGTGCCAGCAGTACAGGGTATAGCTACACCTTC.

This clonotype occurred a few times. Germline and junction disagree at one end, which may indicate a read error. The J gene is TRBJ2-2, the V gene TRBV2, with 9 bases identical to TRBD1. Germline-derived CDR1 and CDR2 are SNHLY and FYNNEI. The CDR3 consists of 16 residues. CDR3 in amino acids: CASSSGTGPYTGELLF. The CDR3 DNA is TGTGCCAGCAGTTCCGGGACAGGGCCCTACACCGGGGAGCTGCTTTTT.

This clonotype appeared a few times. This chain connects TRBV10-3 to TRBJ2-7; the D is unclear. The ends were cut back, 6 bases at V and 1 base at J, with 16 bases in the middle. Germline lookup yields CDR1 ENHRY and CDR2 SYGVKD. The CDR3 spans 15 residues. The CDR3 spells CAISTEVVGSYEQYF. CDR3 coding DNA: TGTGCCATCAGCACCGAGGTCGTTGGGTCCTACGAGCAGTACTTC.

This clonotype was seen a few times. The chain links TRBV5-1 to TRBJ2-7; weak D call: TRBD1 (6 bases). CDR1 and CDR2 from the germline V gene are SGHRS and YFSETQ. Trimming took 2 bases from V and 2 from J, leaving 14 bases between them. CDR3 length equals 15 residues. CDR3 bases: TGCGCCAGCAGCTTAGGACAGCTCCCAACCTACGAGCAGTACGTC. It is translated as CASSLGQLPTYEQYV.

This clonotype was observed many times. The CDR3 nucleotides are TGTGCCAGCAGTGAAGCGGGAGGGTACTCCTACGAGCAGTACTTC. Translation gives CASSEAGGYSYEQYF. The V call is TRBV28, the J call TRBJ2-7; 10 bases are a match to TRBD2. The CDR3 is made up of 15 amino acids. The V segment lost 5 bases and the J segment 0 bases; nucleotides outside the gene matches: 4. Germline V gene lookup returns CDR1 MDHEN and CDR2 SYDVKM.

This clonotype was counted a few times. The CDR3 spells CASSPHRDTQYF. The CDR3 DNA reads as TGTGCCAGCAGCCCACATCGTGATACGCAGTATTTT. V is TRBV7-8 and J is TRBJ2-3; D is undetermined. The CDR3 is 12 amino acids. Trimming removed 5 bases from V and 6 bases from J, with 9 bases in between. Germline V gene sequence: CDR1 SGHVS, CDR2 FQNEAQ. Combining the CDR3 with reference TRBV7-8 and TRBJ2-3 gives the whole variable domain GAGVSQSPRYKVAKRGQDVALRCDPISGHVSLFWYQQALGQGPEFLTYFQNEAQLDKSGLPSDRFFAERPEGSVSTLKIQRTQQEDSAVYLCASSPHRDTQYFGPGTRLTVL.

This clonotype appeared a few times. The chain's CDR3 is CSARGRVRGGPTDTQYF. The CDR3 DNA reads TGCAGTGCTAGAGGAAGGGTCAGGGGAGGGCCCACAGATACGCAGTATTTT. The chain uses TRBV20-1 and TRBJ2-3; a possible D gene is TRBD2 (7 bases). The CDR3 spans 17 residues. The V gene lost 1 base and the J gene lost 2 bases, with 19 bases spanning the gap. Germline assignment: CDR1 DFQATT and CDR2 SNEGSKA (reference sequence).

The chain combines TRBV16 with TRBJ1-1; the match to TRBD1 covers 10 bases. This CDR3 is 15 amino acids long. Germline V CDR1 and CDR2: KGHSY, FQNENV. The trim removed 4 bases at V and 4 bases at J, leaving 6 bases unmatched. The CDR3 DNA is TGTGCCAGCAGCCCCTCCGGACAGGGGGGCACTGAAGCTTTCTTT. Translation gives CASSPSGQGGTEAFF.

This clonotype appeared a few times. The chain uses TRBV20-1 and TRBJ2-1, with 9 bases lining up with TRBD1. The V gene's germline CDR1 is DFQATT and CDR2 SNEGSKA (reference sequence). The length of the CDR3 is 15 residues. J lost 5 bases, V lost 5 bases, and 10 bases had no gene match. The CDR3: CSAPDPDRGNNEQFF. CDR3 DNA: TGCAGTGCTCCCGACCCGGACAGGGGCAACAATGAGCAGTTCTTC.

This clonotype has a handful of counts. The chain has TRBV29-1 and TRBJ2-1; no clear D gene. This CDR3 is 14 amino acids long. Per germline, CDR1 SQVTM and CDR2 ANQGSEA. Between the trimmed V and J ends, which lost 1 base and 5 bases, there was a span of 12 bases. CDR3 amino acids: CSVEVVQIHNEQFF. The DNA for the CDR3 is TGCAGCGTTGAAGTCGTGCAGATCCACAATGAGCAGTTCTTC.

The genes are TRBV29-1 and TRBJ1-2, with D possibly being TRBD1 (6 bases). Germline V CDR1 and CDR2: SQVTM, ANQGSEA. Trimming removed 3 bases at V and 4 bases at J, with 18 bases between. CDR3 length: 15 amino acids. CDR3 residues: CSVEGQGSRGYGYTF. The DNA for the CDR3 is TGCAGCGTTGAGGGGCAGGGGAGTCGGGGCTATGGCTACACCTTC.

This clonotype was seen only a few times. The rearrangement links TRBV11-3 to TRBJ2-7; TRBD2 matches at 11 bases. The CDR3 consists of 15 residues. The junction had 7 bases not matched to a gene; V was cut back by 5 bases and J by 4 bases. Germline V lookup: CDR1 SGHNT, CDR2 YENEEA. In DNA, the CDR3 is TGTGCCAGCAGCCCGGGACTAGCGGATGAATACGAGCAGTACTTC. Translating gives CASSPGLADEYEQYF.

This clonotype appeared a few times. The chain combines TRBV28 with TRBJ1-1, with D maybe TRBD1 (5 bases). Trimming took 6 bases from V and 4 from J, leaving 18 bases between them. Germline-derived CDR1 and CDR2 are MDHEN and SYDVKM. This CDR3 is built from 15 residues. The CDR3 spells CASSPPGPRGTEAFF. The CDR3 nucleotides read TGTGCCAGCAGCCCACCGGGACCCCGGGGCACTGAAGCTTTCTTT.

The table lists this clonotype with a few counts. The chain couples TRBV27 to TRBJ2-1; tentatively, D is TRBD1 or TRBD2 (7 bases each). V lost 8 bases and J lost 6, with 20 bases in between. This CDR3 has 15 residues. Per the germline V gene, CDR1 is MNHEY and CDR2 is SMNVEV (reference sequence). CDR3 sequence reads: CASARGGAVRNEQFF. DNA of the CDR3: TGTGCCAGCGCCAGGGGGGGGGCTGTACGCAATGAGCAGTTCTTC.

This clonotype was counted only a few times. J is TRBJ2-3 and V is TRBV20-1, with 8 bases identical to TRBD2. CDR3 length: 18 amino acids. The V segment lost 0 bases and the J segment 6 bases; nucleotides outside the gene matches: 17. Germline lookup yields CDR1 DFQATT and CDR2 SNEGSKA (reference sequence). CDR3: CSARDAGLAGRTHDTQYF. The CDR3, as DNA: TGCAGTGCTAGAGATGCCGGCCTAGCGGGCCGAACCCACGATACGCAGTATTTT.

This clonotype was seen repeatedly, ten times or more. The genes are TRBV29-1 and TRBJ2-4; unclear D gene. The CDR3 runs to 12 residues. Between the trimmed V and J ends, which lost 5 bases and 9 bases, there was a span of 14 bases. CDR1 is SQVTM, CDR2 ANQGSEA, per germline. The CDR3 DNA sequence: TGCAGCGTTCTCTCTGGGCATGGCATTCAGTACTTC. Translation: CSVLSGHGIQYF. Based on the CDR3 plus reference TRBV29-1 and TRBJ2-4, the full variable domain is SAVISQKPSRDICQRGTSLTIQCQVDSQVTMMFWYRQQPGQSLTLIATANQGSEATYESGFVIDKFPISRPNLTFSTLTVSNMSPEDSSIYLCSVLSGHGIQYFGAGTRLSVL.